A single sample is the source of the 5 T cell receptor beta chains below, sequenced in a study of blood T cell repertoires in COVID-19. The table came from immunoSEQ multiplex PCR; TCRdb's copy has only in-frame clones and leaves some out. The sample includes about 45,000 clones, approximately 86% of them seen just once. Sequencing was carried out using peripheral blood. These receptors were taken from a woman older than 75 with acute or convalescent COVID-19.

The rearrangement links TRBV28 to TRBJ1-2, with D tentatively TRBD1 (6 bases). V dropped 4 bases and J dropped 2 bases, with 20 bases sitting between them. Germline CDR1 reads MDHEN; CDR2 reads SYDVKM. The CDR3 contains 17 residues. CDR3 loop: CASSSGGARLTNYGYTF. CDR3 bases: TGTGCCAGCAGTTCGGGGGGGGCGCGGCTGACCAACTATGGCTACACCTTC.

This clone has just one count. The chain is built from TRBV2 and TRBJ1-2, with TRBD1 identical over 8 bases. Per germline, CDR1 SNHLY and CDR2 FYNNEI. With V trimmed by 3 bases and J by 4 bases, 4 bases remained unmatched. This CDR3 contains 14 residues. Here the CDR3 DNA reads TGTGCCAGCAGTGATCGGGACAGGATCTATGGCTACACCTTC. Encoded protein: CASSDRDRIYGYTF.

The chain couples TRBV20-1 to TRBJ2-5; 11 nucleotides line up with TRBD2. Germline V gene sequence: CDR1 DFQATT, CDR2 SNEGSKA (reference sequence). Trimming at V came to 3 bases and at J to 4 bases, leaving 7 bases not matched to a gene. The CDR3 runs to 15 residues. In nucleotides, the CDR3 is TGCAGTGCTAGTCGACGACTAGCGGGACTAGAGACCCAGTACTTC. It codes for CSASRRLAGLETQYF.

The chain carries TRBV2 and TRBJ2-1; tentative D call: TRBD1 (5 bases). CDR3 size: 14 residues. V lost 7 bases, J lost 6 bases, and 16 bases lay in between. Per the germline V gene, CDR1 is SNHLY and CDR2 is FYNNEI. The DNA for the CDR3 is TGTGCCAGCATGTACTACGGGCAGGGCAATGAGCAGTTCTTC. As protein: CASMYYGQGNEQFF.

This clone was observed a few times. The rearrangement joins TRBV5-1 to TRBJ2-7, with 8 positions matching TRBD1. The CDR3 loop spans 15 amino acids. V was pared by 4 bases and J by 2 bases, with 8 bases of the junction left unmatched. Germline-derived CDR1 and CDR2 are SGHRS and YFSETQ. CDR3 residues: CASSLGTGSTYEQYF. The CDR3 region has the DNA TGCGCCAGCAGCCTAGGGACAGGATCAACCTACGAGCAGTACTTC. The entire variable domain, with the rest obtained from reference TRBV5-1 and TRBJ2-7, is as follows: KAGVTQTPRYLIKTRGQQVTLSCSPISGHRSVSWYQQTPGQGLQFLFEYFSETQRNKGNFPGRFSGRQFSNSRSEMNVSTLELGDSALYLCASSLGTGSTYEQYFGPGTRLTVT.